Presented here are 3 T cell receptor beta chains from one specimen sequenced in a study of T cell repertoires in cytomegalovirus infection (dated by TCRdb to the late 2010s). The run used an Illumina HiSeq 1500. The public reads were run again by TCRdb, first through fastp at Q25 and then through MiXCR, and only productive beta chains were kept. Identical CDR3 protein sequences are pooled into one entry, listed with their most common genes and DNA. This sample has more than 150,000 distinct CDR3 sequences in its table, and around 24% of those were observed once. The ten most abundant clones make up approximately 11% of the sample. Sequenced: PBMCs. These receptors all come from a human donor in good health (CMV status not recorded). Some clones in this sample may be carry-over from other donors' samples.

This clonotype has ten or more counts. V usage is TRBV11-2 and J usage is TRBJ2-3, with D possibly matching TRBD2 (5 bases). Trimming left V 3 bases short and J 4 bases short, with 8 bases between. This CDR3 is 13 amino acids long. Germline V gene sequence: CDR1 SGHAT, CDR2 FQNNGV. The CDR3 bases are TGTGCCAGCAGCTTTCTAGCATCAGATACGCAGTATTTT. It is translated as CASSFLASDTQYF. The full variable domain, with the rest looked up from reference TRBV11-2 and TRBJ2-3, is EAGVAQSPRYKIIEKRQSVAFWCNPISGHATLYWYQQILGQGPKLLIQFQNNGVVDDSQLPKDRFSAERLKGVDSTLKIQPAKLEDSAVYLCASSFLASDTQYFGPGTRLTVL.

Only a few counts were recorded for this clonotype. This chain connects TRBV28 to TRBJ2-7; D uncertain. V lost 3 bases to trimming and J lost 3 bases, with 9 bases between them. In germline, CDR1 is MDHEN, CDR2 SYDVKM. The CDR3 runs 13 residues. CDR3 region: CASSFRPDYEQYF. The CDR3 DNA is TGTGCCAGCAGTTTCCGGCCCGACTACGAGCAGTACTTC.

The count of this clonotype is one. The chain has TRBV3-1 and TRBJ2-3; D is perhaps TRBD1 or TRBD2 (5 bases each). The V end lost 0 bases, the J end lost 3 bases, and 13 bases lay between the germline ends. Germline CDR1 and CDR2: LGHDT and YNNKEL (reference sequence). This CDR3 has 16 amino acids. CDR3 sequence reads: CASSQDRGTGTDTQYF. CDR3 nucleotide sequence: TGTGCCAGCAGCCAAGATCGAGGGACCGGGACAGATACGCAGTATTTT.